The clone carrying this TCR beta chain was counted a few times. Its specificity is not known. The CDR3 runs to 14 residues. Germline-derived CDR1 and CDR2 are DFQATT and SNEGSKA (reference sequence). V lost 7 bases and J lost 4; bases outside the gene matches: 13. Construction of TCR beta libraries was performed using quantitative 5'-RACE with molecular barcodes. TCRdb passed the 5' RACE reads through MiXCR, listing each CDR3 protein once. The sample includes 120,000 to 150,000 distinct CDR3 sequences, roughly 8.4% of them seen just once. The sample belongs to a study of CD8 T cells in ankylosing spondylitis. Whole-study results and caveats: The authors reported significant enrichment of disease-linked clones in matched ankylosing spondylitis synovial fluid. In ankylosing spondylitis blood, a motif of roughly eight highly homologous TCR beta variants appeared characteristic. Earlier literature documents some of the motif variants in reactive arthritis synovial fluid and blood.

The sequence came from a male donor with ankylosing spondylitis. This chain links TRBV20-1 with TRBJ2-7, with TRBD1 matching over 7 bases. Sequencing was carried out using synovial fluid, either unsorted or a sorted T cell fraction (not recorded which). Here the CDR3 reads CSVAYSGGRYEQYF. In DNA form, the CDR3 reads TGCAGTGTCGCGTACTCAGGGGGTCGGTACGAGCAGTACTTC.